The clone carrying this TCR beta chain was observed a few times. Antigen specificity is unknown. The sample belongs to a study of molecular identifiers for immune sequencing clone quantification. Overall study context: RNA from approximately 20,000 or 98,000 naive CD8 cells was split five ways in replicates, with four sequenced. Study results and limitations: Clones with over 20 RNA copies captured over 99% of effector molecules but under 1% of naive ones.

Sorted cell numbers of roughly 20,000 to 1,100,000, with 10%, 30% or 50% RNA, served as input for naive CD8 libraries. Sorting was used to obtain naive CD8 T cells (CD8+CD4-CCR7+CD45RA+). Using its own MiXCR run on the PCR reads, TCRdb lists one record per CDR3 protein. This table has 88,000 or so distinct CDR3 sequences, around 23% appearing once. This sequence was found in a human donor in good health. Some libraries in this study had Jurkat cell RNA spiked in. The sample consisted of naive CD8+ T cells from blood, with Jurkat cell RNA spiked in. As for subset: FACS-sorted CD8+CD4-CCR7+CD45RA+ naive T cells.

CDR3 sequence: CASSLVSGAADTQYF. For the CDR3, the DNA is TGTGCCAGCAGTTTAGTTAGCGGGGCTGCAGATACGCAGTATTTT. The chain is built from TRBV12-3 or TRBV12-4 and TRBJ2-3; 8 bases fit TRBD2. Trimming cost V 1 base and J 4 bases; bases outside gene matches: 4. The CDR3 has 15 residues.